Here is one TCR beta chain with its context. The sample originates from a study of Ad26.COV2.S vaccination and SARS-CoV-2 variants. Overall study: Administration of Ad26.COV2.S was intramuscular, either once or twice 56 days apart.

The germline V gene encodes CDR1 SGHDN and CDR2 FVKESK. V shed 4 bases and J shed 7 bases, with 13 bases lying between them. There are 13 residues in the CDR3. Repertoires were generated with immunoSEQ multiplex PCR, while TCRdb's copy carries only in-frame clones and drops some. The sample records more than 400,000 clones, 92% being singletons. Described treatment: about 20 received Ad26.COV2.S at low or high dose, single or two shots; a few received placebo; per-sample allocation not given. Each sample was drawn 63 days after the first injection (of vaccine or placebo). This clonotype was obtained from a person aged 18-65 years who received the Ad26.COV2.S COVID-19 vaccine or a placebo. The V and J genes are TRBV14 and TRBJ2-5; a possible D gene is TRBD2 (6 bases). This sample comprised peripheral blood, obtained in a trial of Ad26.COV2.S vaccine versus placebo. Written as DNA, the CDR3 is TGTGCCAGCAGCCCCCCGGGAGCCGGGACCCAGTACTTC. It translates to CASSPPGAGTQYF.